This T cell receptor beta chain was sequenced during a study of blood T cell repertoires in COVID-19. Trimming took off 3 bases at V and 4 bases at J, with 4 bases between the two ends. The CDR3 has 11 residues. Germline V gives CDR1 SGHRS, CDR2 YFSETQ. In the source study's methods: Amplification of reference gene primers was used by the study to estimate nucleated cell counts. The assay was immunoSEQ multiplex PCR, and TCRdb's table has in-frame clones only and misses some. That table furnishes V, J and clone size, whereas the DNA furnished D and trimming. The sample yields some 52,000 clones, around 84% seen once.

The sample consisted of peripheral blood. The source is a man aged 50 to 60 with acute or convalescent COVID-19. The chain combines TRBV5-1 with TRBJ2-5; D is ambiguous. The CDR3 DNA is TGCGCCAGCAGCTACAGAGAGACCCAGTACTTC. Translated: CASSYRETQYF.